The rows below give T cell receptor beta chains drawn from one sample of a study of molecular identifiers for immune sequencing clone quantification. TCRdb used MiXCR to reprocess the PCR reads, holding one entry per CDR3 protein. The data hold around 460,000 distinct CDR3 sequences, with around 25% observed a single time. Sequenced input: naive CD8+ T cells from blood, with Jurkat cell RNA spiked in. These receptor sequences come from a human donor in good health. Some libraries in this study had Jurkat cell RNA spiked in. Each CDR3 is given with its conserved first and last residue. The D gene is left open where the match is weak. A row's size may be missing; if present it is once, few, many or a size class.

D gene	clone size	J gene	V gene	CDR3 protein	CDR3 DNA
-	-	TRBJ1-4	TRBV7-9	CASSFPADGYEKLFF	TGTGCCAGCAGCTTCCCCGCCGACGGATATGAAAAACTGTTTTTT
-	few	TRBJ2-2	TRBV3-1	CASSQDRVRPTGELFF	TGTGCCAGCAGCCAAGACCGGGTTCGCCCGACCGGGGAGCTGTTTTTT
-	-	TRBJ2-3	TRBV9	CARSVASSRLDTQYF	TGTGCCAGAAGCGTAGCTAGTAGCCGGTTAGATACGCAGTATTTT
-	few	TRBJ2-5	TRBV4-1	CASSQEPGRGPETQYF	TGCGCCAGCAGCCAAGAACCAGGGCGTGGGCCAGAGACCCAGTACTTC
-	-	TRBJ2-2	TRBV4-3	CASSRRRGGTGELFF	TGCGCCAGCAGCCGCCGCAGGGGGGGGACCGGGGAGCTGTTTTTT
-	-	TRBJ2-5	TRBV28	CASSRPTERAGETQYF	TGTGCCAGCAGCCGCCCGACAGAGCGGGCAGGAGAGACCCAGTACTTC
TRBD1	-	TRBJ1-4	TRBV29-1	CSVGSGGNEKLFF	TGCAGCGTTGGATCAGGGGGCAATGAAAAACTGTTTTTT
-	few	TRBJ2-3	TRBV7-9	CASSTPSAHTDTQYF	TGTGCCAGCAGCACTCCCTCGGCCCACACAGATACGCAGTATTTT
-	few	TRBJ2-2	TRBV28	CASSLPLNTGELFF	TGTGCCAGCAGTTTACCCTTGAACACCGGGGAGCTGTTTTTT
TRBD1	once	TRBJ2-7	TRBV27	CASSLSVGQGLYEQYF	TGTGCCAGCAGTTTATCGGTGGGACAGGGACTCTACGAGCAGTACTTC
-	many	TRBJ2-7	TRBV5-1	CASSLSGTPAYEQYF	TGCGCCAGCAGCTTATCCGGGACACCAGCCTACGAGCAGTACTTC
-	few	TRBJ2-2	TRBV24-1	CATSDLRAGAITGELFF	TGTGCCACCAGTGATTTGCGTGCAGGGGCCATCACCGGGGAGCTGTTTTTT
-	many	TRBJ2-1	TRBV27	CASSLLGPRSYNEQFF	TGTGCCAGCAGTTTATTAGGCCCCCGCTCCTACAATGAGCAGTTCTTC
TRBD2	few	TRBJ2-2	TRBV24-1	CATSSREGGGELFF	TGTGCCACCAGTTCCCGGGAGGGTGGCGGGGAGCTGTTTTTT
TRBD1	-	TRBJ2-1	TRBV27	CASSPIGTGGLDSYNEQFF	TGTGCCAGCAGTCCCATCGGGACAGGGGGCCTTGATTCCTACAATGAGCAGTTCTTC
-	-	TRBJ2-1	TRBV5-1	CASSFQYETAPNEQFF	TGCGCCAGCAGCTTCCAGTATGAGACGGCCCCTAATGAGCAGTTCTTC
TRBD2	many	TRBJ2-1	TRBV7-3	CASSSQAGGPDEQFF	TGTGCCAGCAGTTCACAAGCGGGAGGGCCAGATGAGCAGTTCTTC
-	many	TRBJ1-3	TRBV4-3	CASSLAGTGNTIYF	TGCGCCAGCAGCCTAGCGGGGACTGGAAACACCATATATTTT
-	many	TRBJ1-1	TRBV6-6	CASSGTMNTEAFF	TGTGCCAGCAGTGGAACGATGAACACTGAAGCTTTCTTT
-	many	TRBJ1-1	TRBV7-9	CASSRPGLGTEAFF	TGTGCCAGCAGCCGTCCAGGGCTGGGGACTGAAGCTTTCTTT
TRBD1	-	TRBJ1-1	TRBV28	CASGLGQGNTEAFF	TGTGCCAGCGGCTTAGGACAGGGCAACACTGAAGCTTTCTTT
-	-	TRBJ1-1	TRBV6-4	CASSDSTEAFF	TGTGCCAGCAGTGACTCTACTGAAGCTTTCTTT
-	-	TRBJ2-2	TRBV7-8	CASSLRKNTGELFF	TGTGCCAGCAGCTTGAGGAAGAACACCGGGGAGCTGTTTTTT
-	-	TRBJ2-6	TRBV7-9	CASSPPGVGANVLTF	TGTGCCAGCAGCCCCCCGGGGGTCGGGGCCAACGTCCTGACTTTC
-	many	TRBJ1-1	TRBV4-1	CASSQASGQTIRNTEAFF	TGCGCCAGCAGCCAAGCGAGCGGACAGACCATCAGGAACACTGAAGCTTTCTTT
-	-	TRBJ2-2	TRBV7-9	CASSSKAVGLGTGELFF	TGTGCCAGCAGCTCGAAGGCGGTCGGATTGGGTACCGGGGAGCTGTTTTTT
TRBD1	many	TRBJ2-1	TRBV15	CATSRRTGDEQFF	TGTGCCACCAGCAGGAGGACAGGGGATGAGCAGTTCTTC
-	few	TRBJ1-3	TRBV30	CAWSYTQGIGNTIYF	TGTGCCTGGAGTTACACCCAGGGTATTGGAAACACCATATATTTT